These T cell receptor beta chains were read from a single sample in a study of neurological immune-mediated disorders. In TCRdb, the 5' RACE reads were re-called with MiXCR into one record per CDR3 protein. There are 40,000 to 50,000 distinct CDR3 sequences in the sample; 2.5% occur only once, and around 10% lies in the top ten. What was sequenced was PBMCs. The receptors were gathered from a man between 25 and 39 years old with multiple sclerosis. Each CDR3 is given with its conserved first and last residue. D genes are given only for firm matches. Only part of the rows carry a size: once, few, many, or a class if the clone is expanded.

clone size	V gene	D gene	J gene	CDR3 DNA	CDR3 protein
many	TRBV20-1	TRBD2	TRBJ2-3	TGCAGTGCTAGTCCGGGTAGCGGGAGGGTGAATACGCAGTATTTT	CSASPGSGRVNTQYF
.	TRBV7-8	.	TRBJ2-2	TGTGCCAGCAGCTTAGGGTCTAGCTACACCGGGGAGCTGTTTTTT	CASSLGSSYTGELFF
many	TRBV20-1	TRBD2	TRBJ2-1	TGCAGTGCTGGAGGGGTAACTAGCGGGAGGTTTGATGAGCAGTTCTTC	CSAGGVTSGRFDEQFF
many	TRBV10-3	TRBD1	TRBJ1-5	TGTGCCATCAGGGAGACAGGGGCTAGTCAGCCCCAGCATTTT	CAIRETGASQPQHF
many	TRBV7-2	TRBD1	TRBJ1-5	TGTGCCAGCAGCCGAAGACAGGGGAGCAATCAGCCCCAGCATTTT	CASSRRQGSNQPQHF
medium-sized	TRBV20-1	TRBD2	TRBJ2-7	TGCAGTGCCGGGGTAGGAGGCGGGGGGCCCTACGAGCAGTACTTC	CSAGVGGGGPYEQYF
many	TRBV6-5	.	TRBJ1-3	TGTGCCAGCAGTCGGGGCGCCGGTGGAAACACCATATATTTT	CASSRGAGGNTIYF
many	TRBV7-2	TRBD2	TRBJ2-7	TGTGCCAGCAGCGAGGGACTAGCGGGAGTCTACGAGCAGTACTTC	CASSEGLAGVYEQYF
many	TRBV4-3	.	TRBJ2-6	TGCGCCAGCAGCGGAGAGGTGGGTTCTGGGGCCAACGTCCTGACTTTC	CASSGEVGSGANVLTF
many	TRBV4-3	TRBD1	TRBJ2-6	TGCGCCAGCAGCCTGGGGACAGAAGGATTCTCTGGGGCCAACGTCCTGACTTTC	CASSLGTEGFSGANVLTF
many	TRBV10-3	.	TRBJ2-2	TGTGCCATCAGTGTAGTCCTGAACACCGGGGAGCTGTTTTTT	CAISVVLNTGELFF
many	TRBV5-1	.	TRBJ2-5	TGCGCCAGCAGCTTGGGCGAAGAGACCCAGTACTTC	CASSLGEETQYF
many	TRBV3-1	.	TRBJ2-2	TGTGCCAGCAGCCAAGGAGACACCCCGAACACCGGGGAGCTGTTTTTT	CASSQGDTPNTGELFF
few	TRBV5-1	.	TRBJ2-7	TGCGCCAGCAGCCCCGTTCGACTAGAGTCCTACGAGCAGTACTTC	CASSPVRLESYEQYF
many	TRBV10-3	TRBD1	TRBJ2-3	TGTGCCATCAGTGGGGGGACAGGGGATGCAGATACGCAGTATTTT	CAISGGTGDADTQYF
many	TRBV20-1	.	TRBJ2-5	TGCAGTGCTAGAGAGACTAGTCAAGAGACCCAGTACTTC	CSARETSQETQYF
many	TRBV6-2/TRBV6-3	TRBD1	TRBJ2-5	TGTGCCAGCAGTTACTCCCGAGGGCGGGACAGGGAGACCCAGTACTTC	CASSYSRGRDRETQYF
many	TRBV7-9	.	TRBJ2-1	TGTGCCAGCACTGAAGGGGTAGGGAAAAATGAGCAGTTCTTC	CASTEGVGKNEQFF
many	TRBV6-1	.	TRBJ2-2	TGTGCCAGCAGCGTTGGACAGACGAACACCGGGGAGCTGTTTTTT	CASSVGQTNTGELFF
many	TRBV12-3/TRBV12-4	TRBD2	TRBJ2-5	TGTGCCAGCACCCTGGGACTAGGGGGGTTGGGAGAGACCCAGTACTTC	CASTLGLGGLGETQYF
many	TRBV5-1	.	TRBJ2-7	TGCGCCAGCAGCTTGTCCGGGCTTACCTCCTACGAGCAGTACTTC	CASSLSGLTSYEQYF
many	TRBV5-1	.	TRBJ2-3	TGCGCCAGCAGCTTGGTTAATGGACAACACTTGGGGAATACGCAGTATTTT	CASSLVNGQHLGNTQYF
many	TRBV12-3/TRBV12-4	TRBD2	TRBJ2-1	TGTGCCAGCAGTTCCAGGACTAGCCTGAGCTCCTACAATGAGCAGTTCTTC	CASSSRTSLSSYNEQFF
many	TRBV5-1	.	TRBJ2-3	TGCGCCAGCAGCTTGGGGGGATCTGGAGATACGCAGTATTTT	CASSLGGSGDTQYF
many	TRBV25-1	.	TRBJ1-6	TGTGCCAGCAGTGGCCGAGCTATGATGAATAATTCACCCCTCCACTTT	CASSGRAMMNNSPLHF
many	TRBV12-3/TRBV12-4	.	TRBJ2-4	TGTGCCAGCAGTTTAGGGGGGGCAAACATTCAGTACTTC	CASSLGGANIQYF
many	TRBV5-1	.	TRBJ2-7	TGCGCCAGCAGCTTGGGTGTCAGGGGATACGAGCAGTACTTC	CASSLGVRGYEQYF
many	TRBV28	.	TRBJ1-6	TGTGCCAGCAGTTTACCGTACCCTACTTCACCCCTCCACTTT	CASSLPYPTSPLHF
many	TRBV29-1	.	TRBJ2-5	TGCAGCGCTGGAGGGTCCGGGATAGAGACCCAGTACTTC	CSAGGSGIETQYF
many	TRBV12-3/TRBV12-4	.	TRBJ1-1	TGTGCCAGCAGTTCCAGGGCGCAAGTTTTGGACACTGAAGCTTTCTTT	CASSSRAQVLDTEAFF
many	TRBV5-5	.	TRBJ2-5	TGTGCCAGCAGCGGGAGGCCCCAAGAGACCCAGTACTTC	CASSGRPQETQYF